This TCR beta chain came from a study of cytomegalovirus exposure and HLA in healthy donors. Study findings and constraints: Roughly uniform depth of sequencing across donors was assumed in presence/absence analyses. Earlier analysis found most TCR beta V segments productive about 87% or about 30% of the time.

CDR1 is SGHVS and CDR2 is FNYEAQ in the germline V gene. V was cut by 2 bases and J by 4 bases, with 12 bases left in between. This CDR3 comprises 14 residues. To note about this clone: The antigen is not known.

Vbeta (60) and Jbeta (13) primers were used in the PCR. Per the study methods: Per a later analysis, the number of unique TCR beta chains was around 80 million, of which about 11 million were shared. Sequenced by immunoSEQ multiplex PCR; TCRdb stores in-frame clones only, minus some. Clonal size and the V and J genes are those of that table, whereas D and trimming came from the DNA. The top ten clones hold approximately 0.69% of a sample with around 190,000 clones, 79% of them seen once. The chain is built from TRBV7-6 and TRBJ2-7; D is perhaps TRBD2 (5 bases). Sequenced: PBMCs. The receptor comes from a woman in her 40s in good health and CMV-seronegative. The chain's CDR3 is CASSLTSKGYEQYF. The DNA for the CDR3 is TGTGCCAGCAGCTTAACTAGTAAAGGGTACGAGCAGTACTTC. Drawing the rest from reference TRBV7-6 and TRBJ2-7, the complete variable domain is GAGVSQSPRYKVTKRGQDVALRCDPISGHVSLYWYRQALGQGPEFLTYFNYEAQQDKSGLPNDRFSAERPEGSISTLTIQRTEQRDSAMYRCASSLTSKGYEQYFGPGTRLTVT.